The 30 T cell receptor beta chains listed next were all sequenced from one sample in a study of blood T cell repertoires in COVID-19. The method was immunoSEQ multiplex PCR; TCRdb's version includes in-frame clones alone and lacks a portion of them. The sample consists of fewer than 200,000 clones, about 74% of them appearing once. Sequenced sample: peripheral blood. These receptors originate from a woman aged 80 or over with acute or convalescent COVID-19.

The chain recombines TRBV19 with TRBJ2-3; tentatively, D is TRBD2 (6 bases). The V end lost 7 bases, the J end lost 3 bases, and 14 bases lay between the germline ends. This CDR3 is built from 14 residues. Germline V gene lookup returns CDR1 LNHDA and CDR2 SQIVND (reference sequence). CDR3 sequence: CASNPGDGTDTQYF. CDR3 nucleotide sequence: TGTGCCAGTAACCCGGGGGATGGGACAGATACGCAGTATTTT.

This chain connects TRBV28 to TRBJ1-4; D may be TRBD1 (5 bases). Germline V CDR1 and CDR2: MDHEN, SYDVKM. The CDR3 sequence is 15 residues long. The V end lost 4 bases, the J end lost 4 bases, and 13 bases lay between the germline ends. CDR3 nucleotide sequence: TGTGCCAGCAGTTACCTTGACAGACTTAATGAAAAACTGTTTTTT. Protein product: CASSYLDRLNEKLFF. The full variable domain, rest sourced from reference TRBV28 and TRBJ1-4, is DVKVTQSSRYLVKRTGEKVFLECVQDMDHENMFWYRQDPGLGLRLIYFSYDVKMKEKGDIPEGYSVSREKKERFSLILESASTNQTSMYLCASSYLDRLNEKLFFGSGTQLSVL.

This rearrangement joins TRBV25-1 to TRBJ2-3; no reliable D call. The length of the CDR3 is 13 residues. Germline values: CDR1 MGHDK, CDR2 SYGVNS. The V and J ends lost 0 bases and 3 bases respectively, with 4 bases between them. Here the CDR3 reads CASSEYRTDTQYF. DNA of the CDR3: TGTGCCAGCAGTGAATATAGAACAGATACGCAGTATTTT.

J is TRBJ2-1 and V is TRBV19; 9 bases align to TRBD2. The CDR3 loop spans 16 amino acids. V trimming: 3 bases; J trimming: 1 base; junction bases outside the gene matches: 4. Per germline, CDR1 LNHDA and CDR2 SQIVND (reference sequence). For the CDR3, the DNA is TGTGCCAGTAGTATCCTAGCGGGGTTATCCTACAATGAGCAGTTCTTC. It yields the protein CASSILAGLSYNEQFF.

The rearrangement links TRBV7-9 to TRBJ1-6, with a possible D match to TRBD1 (6 bases). This CDR3 comprises 16 residues. CDR1 is SEHNR, CDR2 FQNEAQ, per germline (reference sequence). V was shortened by 2 bases and J by 7 bases, with 15 bases between the two germline ends. The CDR3 coding sequence is TGTGCCAGCAGCTTATTTCGGGGGGCGTTGAATTCACCCCTCCACTTT. It translates to CASSLFRGALNSPLHF.

The CDR3 DNA follows: TGCGCCAGCAGCCGTCCCATAGCGGGAGGGGGAACAGATACGCAGTATTTT. This translates into CASSRPIAGGGTDTQYF. The chain carries TRBV5-1 and TRBJ2-3; 11 bases align to TRBD2. This CDR3 has 17 amino acids. Germline lookup yields CDR1 SGHRS and CDR2 YFSETQ. The V gene end was trimmed by 4 bases and the J gene end by 3 bases; junction bases not matched to a gene: 10.

Only one count was recorded for this clone. The chain joins TRBV4-2 to TRBJ2-5; a possible D gene is TRBD1 (6 bases). The CDR3 covers 14 residues. Germline V gene data show CDR1 as LGHNA and CDR2 as YNFKEQ. Between the trimmed V and J ends, which lost 4 bases and 2 bases, there was a span of 11 bases. The CDR3 DNA reads TGTGCCAGCAGCCGAGGACAGTCACAAGAGACCCAGTACTTC. It specifies CASSRGQSQETQYF.

CDR3 protein: CASSSRQAEAFF. The CDR3 coding sequence is TGCGCCAGCAGCAGTCGACAGGCTGAAGCTTTCTTT. The rearrangement uses TRBV4-1 and TRBJ1-1; a possible D gene is TRBD1 (6 bases). Trimming left V 5 bases short and J 6 bases short, with 10 bases between. CDR3 size: 12 residues. Germline V lookup: CDR1 MGHRA, CDR2 YSYEKL.

This chain links TRBV2 with TRBJ2-3; the D gene is possibly TRBD2 (6 bases). Trimming left V 2 bases short and J 4 bases short, with 7 bases between. The CDR3 runs 13 residues. The germline gives CDR1 SNHLY, CDR2 FYNNEI. The CDR3 DNA reads as TGTGCCAGCAGTGAAAGGGAGGCAGATACGCAGTATTTT. It translates to CASSEREADTQYF.

There are many counts of this clone. The chain employs TRBV29-1 and TRBJ2-7; 9 bases align to TRBD2. Germline CDR1 is SQVTM and CDR2 is ANQGSEA. The ends lost 1 base at V and 3 bases at J; junction bases unmatched: 7. This CDR3 spans 15 amino acids. The CDR3 DNA follows: TGCAGCGTTGAAGTAGTGGCGGGAGGGCTCTACGAGCAGTACTTC. Protein: CSVEVVAGGLYEQYF.

This sequence joins TRBV19 and TRBJ2-7; 10 bases line up with TRBD2. Germline trimming cut 6 bases from V and 2 bases from J; bases unmatched to any gene: 1. Germline V gene sequence: CDR1 LNHDA, CDR2 SQIVND (reference sequence). There are 13 residues in the CDR3. The CDR3 coding sequence is TGTGCCAGTAGCACTAGCGGGGCCTACGAGCAGTACTTC. Protein sequence: CASSTSGAYEQYF.

The chain couples TRBV9 to TRBJ2-3; 8 nucleotides line up with TRBD1. V lost 4 bases and J lost 6; bases outside the gene matches: 16. The germline CDR1 and CDR2 sequences are SGDLS and YYNGEE. The length of the CDR3 is 17 residues. In nucleotides, the CDR3 is TGTGCCAGCAGCCCACATCCCGGCAGGGGGCTATATGATACGCAGTATTTT. Amino acid sequence: CASSPHPGRGLYDTQYF.

Concerning this clone: Mismatch with germline at one junction end may stem from a read error. The chain has TRBV19 and TRBJ1-6; D is undetermined. The V gene's germline CDR1 is LNHDA and CDR2 SQIVND (reference sequence). CDR3 length: 12 residues. The CDR3, as DNA: TGTGCCAGTAGTATAATCCACAGCCAGTTCGACTTT. Its protein is CASSIIHSQFDF.

The rearrangement uses TRBV19 and TRBJ1-2; 9 positions match TRBD1. The CDR3 has 17 amino acids. CDR1 LNHDA and CDR2 SQIVND come from the germline V gene (reference sequence). The ends lost 4 bases at V and 1 base at J; junction bases unmatched: 10. The CDR3 DNA is TGTGCCAGTAGTACCGGGACAGGGTTACGAGTTAACTATGGCTACACCTTC. It yields the protein CASSTGTGLRVNYGYTF.

V is TRBV2 and J is TRBJ2-1; 11 bases fit TRBD2. Germline V gene data show CDR1 as SNHLY and CDR2 as FYNNEI. V dropped 4 bases and J dropped 0; count of bases not matched to a gene: 8. This CDR3 spans 18 amino acids. CDR3 coding DNA: TGTGCCAGCAGTGGTCCTAGCGGGAGGAAAAGCTCCTACAATGAGCAGTTCTTC. Translation: CASSGPSGRKSSYNEQFF.

The chain is built from TRBV28 and TRBJ2-7, with 8 bases identical to TRBD2. Per germline, CDR1 MDHEN and CDR2 SYDVKM. This CDR3 has 14 residues. V trimming: 5 bases; J trimming: 6 bases; junction bases outside the gene matches: 9. The CDR3 loop reads CASSPPGLVSEQYF. CDR3 sequence (DNA): TGTGCCAGCAGTCCTCCGGGACTAGTTTCCGAGCAGTACTTC. Variable domain in full (rest from reference TRBV28 and TRBJ2-7): DVKVTQSSRYLVKRTGEKVFLECVQDMDHENMFWYRQDPGLGLRLIYFSYDVKMKEKGDIPEGYSVSREKKERFSLILESASTNQTSMYLCASSPPGLVSEQYFGPGTRLTVT.

This chain links TRBV28 with TRBJ2-7; TRBD1 might be the D (6 bases). The CDR3 spans 16 residues. V dropped 1 base and J dropped 1 base, with 14 bases sitting between them. Looked up from germline, CDR1 is MDHEN and CDR2 is SYDVKM. For the CDR3, the DNA is TGTGCCAGCAGTTTATCAGGGGCCTCGTGGTCCTACGAGCAGTACTTC. Its translation is CASSLSGASWSYEQYF.

This clone was recorded a few times. V usage is TRBV11-3 and J usage is TRBJ2-2; 10 nucleotides agree with TRBD2. Germline trimming cut 3 bases from V and 4 bases from J; bases unmatched to any gene: 5. Germline CDR1 reads SGHNT; CDR2 reads YENEEA. This CDR3 comprises 16 residues. The CDR3 bases are TGTGCCAGCAGCTTTGCTAGCGGGAGTAGCACCGGGGAGCTGTTTTTT. Translation gives CASSFASGSSTGELFF.

The chain carries TRBV28 and TRBJ1-4, with 9 bases fitting TRBD1. Germline values: CDR1 MDHEN, CDR2 SYDVKM. CDR3 size: 13 residues. V dropped 6 bases and J dropped 7; count of bases not matched to a gene: 3. CDR3 amino acids: CASRTGGGEKLFF. In DNA form, the CDR3 reads TGTGCCAGCAGAACAGGGGGCGGTGAAAAACTGTTTTTT.

This chain connects TRBV19 to TRBJ2-7, with D perhaps TRBD1 (6 bases). Looked up from germline, CDR1 is LNHDA and CDR2 is SQIVND (reference sequence). This CDR3 contains 13 residues. With 4 bases removed from V and 4 bases from J, the gap between germline ends came to 11 bases. CDR3 protein: CASSKGVGYEQYF. In DNA, the CDR3 is TGTGCCAGTAGTAAGGGGGTAGGTTACGAGCAGTACTTC.

The rearrangement uses TRBV4-3 and TRBJ2-3; 9 bases map to TRBD2. CDR1 is LGHNA and CDR2 is YSLEER in the germline V gene. V was pared by 1 base and J by 2 bases, with 4 bases of the junction left unmatched. The CDR3 runs to 16 residues. The CDR3 region is CASSQAIAGDTDTQYF. CDR3 sequence (DNA): TGCGCCAGCAGCCAAGCCATAGCGGGAGACACAGATACGCAGTATTTT.

The rearrangement joins TRBV5-1 to TRBJ2-1, with TRBD2 matching over 10 bases. The V segment lost 5 bases and the J segment 5 bases; nucleotides outside the gene matches: 13. This CDR3 is built from 17 residues. The germline gives CDR1 SGHRS, CDR2 YFSETQ. The CDR3 sequence: CASSSLAGVADHNEQFF. CDR3 bases: TGCGCCAGCAGTTCTCTAGCGGGAGTCGCGGACCACAATGAGCAGTTCTTC.

The chain has TRBV28 and TRBJ1-2; D unclear. Trimming pared 6 bases from V and 4 bases from J, leaving 15 bases between. The CDR3 runs to 14 residues. CDR1 and CDR2 from the germline V gene are MDHEN and SYDVKM. The CDR3 DNA is TGTGCCAGCAGCTCCGGTCCGATTCGCTATGGCTACACCTTC. Protein sequence: CASSSGPIRYGYTF.

The rearrangement uses TRBV10-3 and TRBJ2-7, with a weak D call TRBD2 (7 bases). The CDR3 extends over 13 amino acids. The V end lost 7 bases, the J end lost 2 bases, and 12 bases lay between the germline ends. Germline V gives CDR1 ENHRY, CDR2 SYGVKD. CDR3 nucleotides: TGTGCCATCATGAGGGAGGGGGCCTACGAGCAGTACTTC. The encoded protein is CAIMREGAYEQYF.

The chain couples TRBV18 to TRBJ1-1; 7 nucleotides match TRBD1. CDR1 and CDR2 (germline): KGHSH, LQKENI. V lost 2 bases, J lost 3 bases, and 6 bases stayed unmatched. This CDR3 spans 15 amino acids. CDR3 coding DNA: TGTGCCAGCTCACCAGGGGACAGTAGGGACACTGAAGCTTTCTTT. Translated: CASSPGDSRDTEAFF.

The V gene is TRBV5-6, the J gene TRBJ2-1; TRBD2 aligns across 10 bases. The V gene end was trimmed by 4 bases and the J gene end by 6 bases; junction bases not matched to a gene: 10. The CDR3 consists of 16 residues. Germline V gives CDR1 SGHDT, CDR2 YYEEEE. The CDR3 loop is CASSVIAGGFSNEQFF. The CDR3 DNA reads as TGTGCCAGCAGCGTAATAGCGGGAGGTTTCAGCAATGAGCAGTTCTTC.

The chain recombines TRBV9 with TRBJ1-3, with unresolved D. The CDR3 consists of 15 residues. Trimming removed 3 bases from V and 0 bases from J, with 10 bases in between. Germline assignment: CDR1 SGDLS and CDR2 YYNGEE. The CDR3 coding sequence is TGTGCCAGCAGCGCGCACTCTGACTCTGGAAACACCATATATTTT. This gives the protein CASSAHSDSGNTIYF.

V usage is TRBV28 and J usage is TRBJ2-7, with no clear D. The germline gives CDR1 MDHEN, CDR2 SYDVKM. This CDR3 has 15 amino acids. Trimming left V 6 bases short and J 4 bases short, with 19 bases between. CDR3 DNA sequence: TGTGCCAGCAGAAAGGCCGGGTCAAGTAGGTACGAGCAGTACTTC. Amino acids: CASRKAGSSRYEQYF.

The chain joins TRBV21-1 to TRBJ1-5; the D call TRBD1 from the table was never checked on the DNA. TRBV21-1 is reported as a pseudogene. The CDR3 consists of 19 residues. CDR3 sequence: CASVHLRFRQGTIYQPQHF. CDR3 DNA: TGTGCCAGCGTCCATCTGCGGTTCCGACAGGGGACAATTTATCAGCCCCAGCATTTT.

The genes are TRBV28 and TRBJ1-4, with D tentatively TRBD1 (6 bases). Trimming took 11 bases from V and 6 from J, leaving 28 bases between them. The CDR3 loop spans 17 amino acids. CDR1 and CDR2 from the germline V gene are MDHEN and SYDVKM. This CDR3 reads CAGSEGGWPRMDEKLFF. The CDR3 DNA follows: TGTGCCGGGTCCGAGGGGGGGTGGCCCCGGATGGATGAAAAACTGTTTTTT.